The T cell receptor (beta chain) under discussion was sequenced for a study of CD8+ T cells in alopecia areata. Across the study: For the treated group, dosing was oral tofacitinib at 5 to 10 mg twice daily.

This CDR3 is 11 amino acids long. This clone was observed a handful of times. The antigen is not known. Study results and limitations: It was lesional scalp, especially alopecia totalis/universalis, that showed higher clonality than normal scalp.

Obtained from alopecia areata patients were lesional scalp punch biopsies along with peripheral blood. A FACSAria was used to sort CD4+ and CD8+ T cells. These cells came from PBMCs. cDNA prepared by RNA extraction and subsequent reverse transcription served as the template for sequencing. TCRdb's copy holds only in-frame clones and misses some; the assay was immunoSEQ multiplex PCR. Of roughly 140,000 clones in the sample, around 55% are singletons; the top ten hold 19%. The clonotype comes from a human donor with alopecia areata. The material sequenced was CD8+ T cells sorted from blood, taken at week 0. The chain links TRBV21-1 to TRBJ2-1. TRBV21-1 is deemed a pseudogene. The CDR3 DNA is TGTGCCAGCAGCACAGGGGGGGCCGAGTTCTTC. Protein product: CASSTGGAEFF.